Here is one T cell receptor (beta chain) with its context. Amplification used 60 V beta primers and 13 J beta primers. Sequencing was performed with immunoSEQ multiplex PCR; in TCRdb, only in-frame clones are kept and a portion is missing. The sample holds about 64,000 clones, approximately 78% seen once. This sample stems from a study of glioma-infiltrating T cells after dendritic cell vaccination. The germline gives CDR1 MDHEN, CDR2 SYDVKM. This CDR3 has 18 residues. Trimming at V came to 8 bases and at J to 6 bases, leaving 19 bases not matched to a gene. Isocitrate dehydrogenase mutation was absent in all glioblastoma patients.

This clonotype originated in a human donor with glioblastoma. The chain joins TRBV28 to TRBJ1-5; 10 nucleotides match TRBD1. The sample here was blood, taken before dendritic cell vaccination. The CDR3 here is CASGRDRGGGYSGQPQHF. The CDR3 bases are TGTGCCAGCGGGAGGGACAGGGGCGGGGGTTACTCAGGTCAGCCCCAGCATTTT. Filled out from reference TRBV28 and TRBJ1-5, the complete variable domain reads DVKVTQSSRYLVKRTGEKVFLECVQDMDHENMFWYRQDPGLGLRLIYFSYDVKMKEKGDIPEGYSVSREKKERFSLILESASTNQTSMYLCASGRDRGGGYSGQPQHFGDGTRLSIL.